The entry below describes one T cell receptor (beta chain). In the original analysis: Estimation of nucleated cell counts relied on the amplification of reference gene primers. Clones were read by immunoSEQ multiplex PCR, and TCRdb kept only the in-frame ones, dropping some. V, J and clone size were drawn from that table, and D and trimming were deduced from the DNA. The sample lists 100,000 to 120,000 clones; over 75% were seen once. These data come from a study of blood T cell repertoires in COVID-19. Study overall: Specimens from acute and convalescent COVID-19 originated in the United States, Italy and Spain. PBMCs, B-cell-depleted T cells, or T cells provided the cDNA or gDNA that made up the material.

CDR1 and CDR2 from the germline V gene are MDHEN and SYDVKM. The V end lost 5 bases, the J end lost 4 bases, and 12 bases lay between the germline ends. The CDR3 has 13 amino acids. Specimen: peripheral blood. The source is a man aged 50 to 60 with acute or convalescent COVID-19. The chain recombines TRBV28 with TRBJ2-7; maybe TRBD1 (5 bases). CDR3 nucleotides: TGTGCCAGCAGTCCGCTGACAGAGTACGAGCAGTACTTC. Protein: CASSPLTEYEQYF. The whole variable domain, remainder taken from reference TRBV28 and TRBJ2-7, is DVKVTQSSRYLVKRTGEKVFLECVQDMDHENMFWYRQDPGLGLRLIYFSYDVKMKEKGDIPEGYSVSREKKERFSLILESASTNQTSMYLCASSPLTEYEQYFGPGTRLTVT.